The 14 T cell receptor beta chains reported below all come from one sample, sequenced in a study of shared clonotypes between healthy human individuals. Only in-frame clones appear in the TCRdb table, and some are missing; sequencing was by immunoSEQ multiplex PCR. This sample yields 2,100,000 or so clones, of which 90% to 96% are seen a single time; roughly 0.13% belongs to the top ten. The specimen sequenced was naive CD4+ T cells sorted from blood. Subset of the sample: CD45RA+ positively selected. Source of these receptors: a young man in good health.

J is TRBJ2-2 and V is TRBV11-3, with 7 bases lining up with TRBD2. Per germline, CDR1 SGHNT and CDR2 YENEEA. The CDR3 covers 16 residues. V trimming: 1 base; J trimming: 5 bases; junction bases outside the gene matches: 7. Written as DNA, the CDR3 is TGTGCCAGCAGCTTAGTGGGCGGGAGAGGGACCGGGGAGCTGTTTTTT. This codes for CASSLVGGRGTGELFF.

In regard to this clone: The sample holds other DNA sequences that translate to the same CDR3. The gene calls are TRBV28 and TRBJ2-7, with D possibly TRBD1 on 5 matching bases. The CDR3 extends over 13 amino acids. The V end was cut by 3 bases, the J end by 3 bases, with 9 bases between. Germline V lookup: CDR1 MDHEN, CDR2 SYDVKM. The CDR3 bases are TGTGCCAGCAGTTTGGCAGGGCTCTACGAGCAGTACTTC. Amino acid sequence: CASSLAGLYEQYF.

The CDR3 loop is CAWNSGGENEKLFF. The CDR3 DNA reads as TGTGCCTGGAACTCGGGGGGCGAGAATGAAAAACTGTTTTTT. The V gene is TRBV30, the J gene TRBJ1-4; weak D call: TRBD1 (6 bases). CDR3 length: 14 amino acids. V shed 4 bases and J shed 5 bases, with 14 bases lying between them. In germline, CDR1 is GTSNPN, CDR2 SVGIG (reference sequence).

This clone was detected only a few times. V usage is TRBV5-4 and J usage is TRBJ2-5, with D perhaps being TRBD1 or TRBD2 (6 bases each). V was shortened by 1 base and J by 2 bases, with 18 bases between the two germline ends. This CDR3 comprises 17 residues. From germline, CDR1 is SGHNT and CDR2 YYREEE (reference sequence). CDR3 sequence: CASSLRQGRGGQETQYF. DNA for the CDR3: TGTGCCAGCAGCTTGAGGCAGGGGAGAGGAGGGCAAGAGACCCAGTACTTC.

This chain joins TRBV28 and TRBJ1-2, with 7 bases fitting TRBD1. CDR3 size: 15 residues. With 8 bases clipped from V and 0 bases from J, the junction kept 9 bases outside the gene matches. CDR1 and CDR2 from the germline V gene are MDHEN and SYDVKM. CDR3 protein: CASVRGGQTNYGYTF. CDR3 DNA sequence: TGTGCCAGCGTAAGGGGGGGACAGACTAACTATGGCTACACCTTC.

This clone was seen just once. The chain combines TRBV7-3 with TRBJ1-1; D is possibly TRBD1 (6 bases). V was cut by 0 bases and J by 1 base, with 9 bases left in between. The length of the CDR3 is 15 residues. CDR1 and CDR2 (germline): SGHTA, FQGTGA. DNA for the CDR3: TGTGCCAGCAGCTTAACGCCGGGACAGAACACTGAAGCTTTCTTT. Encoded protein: CASSLTPGQNTEAFF.

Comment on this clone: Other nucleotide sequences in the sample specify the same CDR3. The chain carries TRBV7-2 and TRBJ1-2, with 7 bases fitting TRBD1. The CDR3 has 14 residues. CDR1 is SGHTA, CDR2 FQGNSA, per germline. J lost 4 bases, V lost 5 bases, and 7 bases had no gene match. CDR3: CASSQGGQGYGYTF. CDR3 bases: TGTGCCAGCAGCCAGGGGGGGCAGGGCTATGGCTACACCTTC.

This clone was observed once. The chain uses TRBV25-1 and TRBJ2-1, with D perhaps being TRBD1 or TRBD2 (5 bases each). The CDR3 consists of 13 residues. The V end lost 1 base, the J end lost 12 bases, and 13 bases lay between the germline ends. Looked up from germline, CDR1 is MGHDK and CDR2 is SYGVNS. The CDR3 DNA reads TGTGCCAGCAGTGAATCGGGGCAGACTCTGCAGTTCTTC. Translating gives CASSESGQTLQFF.

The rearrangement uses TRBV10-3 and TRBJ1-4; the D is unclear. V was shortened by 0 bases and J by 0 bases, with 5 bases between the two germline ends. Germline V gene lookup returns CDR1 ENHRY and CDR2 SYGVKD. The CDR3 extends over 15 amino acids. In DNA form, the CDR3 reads TGTGCCATCAGTGAGTCAAGTTCAACTAATGAAAAACTGTTTTTT. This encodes CAISESSSTNEKLFF.

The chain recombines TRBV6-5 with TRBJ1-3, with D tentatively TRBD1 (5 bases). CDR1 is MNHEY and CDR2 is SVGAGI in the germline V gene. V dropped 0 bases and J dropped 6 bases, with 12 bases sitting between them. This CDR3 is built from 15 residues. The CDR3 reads CASSYSPGSPNTIYF. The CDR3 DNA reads TGTGCCAGCAGTTACTCGCCAGGGTCTCCAAACACCATATATTTT.

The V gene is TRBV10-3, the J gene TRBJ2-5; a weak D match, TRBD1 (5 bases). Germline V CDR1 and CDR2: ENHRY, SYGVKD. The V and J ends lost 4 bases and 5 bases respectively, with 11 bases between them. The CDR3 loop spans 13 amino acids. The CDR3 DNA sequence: TGTGCCATCAGTGGGACATCTGGGGAGACCCAGTACTTC. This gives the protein CAISGTSGETQYF.

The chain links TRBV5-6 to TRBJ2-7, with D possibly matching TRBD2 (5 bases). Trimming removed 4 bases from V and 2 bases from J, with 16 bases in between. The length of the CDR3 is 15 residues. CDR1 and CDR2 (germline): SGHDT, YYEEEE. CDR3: CASSLVERAAYEQYF. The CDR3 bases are TGTGCCAGCAGCCTTGTTGAGAGGGCCGCCTACGAGCAGTACTTC.

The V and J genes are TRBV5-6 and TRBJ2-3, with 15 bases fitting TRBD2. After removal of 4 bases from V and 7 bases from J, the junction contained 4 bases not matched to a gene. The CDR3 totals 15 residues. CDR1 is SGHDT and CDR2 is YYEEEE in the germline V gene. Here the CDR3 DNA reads TGTGCCAGCAGCGATGGGACTAGCGGGAGGAATACGCAGTATTTT. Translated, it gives CASSDGTSGRNTQYF.

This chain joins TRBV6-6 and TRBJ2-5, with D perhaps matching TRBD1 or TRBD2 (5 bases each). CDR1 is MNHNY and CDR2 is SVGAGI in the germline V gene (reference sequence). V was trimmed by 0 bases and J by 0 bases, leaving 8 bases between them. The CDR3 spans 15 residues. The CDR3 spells CASSYSRGYQETQYF. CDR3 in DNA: TGTGCCAGCAGTTACTCGAGGGGATACCAAGAGACCCAGTACTTC.